Listed here are 7 T cell receptor beta chains from one sample, sequenced in a study of T-cell reconstitution after alpha-beta-depleted transplantation in children. Unique molecular identifiers were used in preparing the TCRbeta library. TCRdb re-called the PCR reads with MiXCR, one entry per CDR3 protein. Found here are 45,000 to 60,000 distinct CDR3 sequences, around 56% of them singletons; the top ten hold roughly two fifths. Sequencing used peripheral blood, obtained before TCRalphabeta/CD19-depleted stem cell transplant. Receptors were obtained from a boy under two years old with SCID, due to receive a stem cell transplant.

CDR3 loop: CASSLAFRDTQYF. The CDR3 coding sequence is TGTGCCAGCAGCTTAGCCTTCCGGGATACGCAGTATTTT. This chain uses TRBV7-2 with TRBJ2-3; no reliable D call. V was clipped by 0 bases and J by 6 bases, with 7 bases between them. This CDR3 spans 13 amino acids. The germline CDR1 and CDR2 sequences are SGHTA and FQGNSA.

In nucleotides, the CDR3 is TGTGCCAGCAGTTTAGGATCCGGGACAGCAGGGCTCCGCGAAAAACTGTTTTTT. Protein: CASSLGSGTAGLREKLFF. This chain uses TRBV27 with TRBJ1-4, with 7 bases identical to TRBD1. Germline assignment: CDR1 MNHEY and CDR2 SMNVEV (reference sequence). This CDR3 has 18 amino acids. J gave up 8 bases and V 2 bases, and 17 bases lay outside the gene matches.

This clonotype appeared many times. J is TRBJ2-3 and V is TRBV12-3 or TRBV12-4, with a weak D call TRBD1 (6 bases). V was cut by 6 bases and J by 10 bases, with 14 bases left in between. This CDR3 has 12 residues. The CDR3 sequence is CASSPIGGAQYF. The CDR3 nucleotides are TGTGCCAGCAGCCCAATAGGGGGAGCGCAGTATTTT.

The rearrangement joins TRBV20-1 to TRBJ2-5, with a tentative D call TRBD2 (7 bases). V was shortened by 6 bases and J by 3 bases, with 17 bases between the two germline ends. This CDR3 is 14 amino acids long. Looked up from germline, CDR1 is DFQATT and CDR2 is SNEGSKA (reference sequence). In nucleotides, the CDR3 is TGCAGTGCCAGGGCGGGGGCCTTCGAAGAGACCCAGTACTTC. It yields the protein CSARAGAFEETQYF.

This clonotype has only a few counts. A junction boundary mismatches the germline segment, possibly from a read error. This chain uses TRBV5-1 with TRBJ2-3; possible D gene TRBD1, 6 bases. This CDR3 is 13 amino acids long. From germline, CDR1 is SGHRS and CDR2 YFSETQ. The CDR3 sequence: CASSLGAGDTQYF. The CDR3 nucleotides are TGTGCCAGCAGCTTAGGAGCAGGGGACACGCAGTATTTT.

This clonotype was recorded only once. CDR3: CASSQELPGNEQFF. CDR3 coding DNA: TGTGCCAGCAGCCAAGAACTACCTGGGAATGAGCAGTTCTTC. The V call is TRBV14, the J call TRBJ2-1; no definite D call. The CDR3 loop spans 14 amino acids. V shed 0 bases and J shed 7 bases, with 10 bases lying between them. Germline V gives CDR1 SGHDN, CDR2 FVKESK.

The chain links TRBV3-1 to TRBJ2-5; perhaps TRBD1 as D (6 bases). The V end was cut by 0 bases, the J end by 5 bases, with 19 bases between. Germline V gives CDR1 LGHDT, CDR2 YNNKEL (reference sequence). The CDR3 has 17 amino acids. For the CDR3, the DNA is TGTGCCAGCAGCCAAGATCGCTACAGGGACCGGTACGAGACCCAGTACTTC. It encodes CASSQDRYRDRYETQYF.